Here is one T cell receptor (beta chain) with its context. Its antigen is currently unknown. This entry comes from a study of cytomegalovirus exposure and HLA in healthy donors. Profiled with immunoSEQ multiplex PCR; TCRdb holds only in-frame clones, not every one. The sample lists approximately 59,000 clones, 85% to 95% seen once, with about 5% in the top ten. Whole-study findings and limits: Most TCR sequences were rare, but some public TCRs occurred in many donors. The authors confirmed in vitro that three CMV-associated chains were specific for CMV antigens. The investigators catalogued 150 or so TCR beta chains as cytomegalovirus-associated. Reports showed the classifier diagnosing cytomegalovirus status with high specificity and sensitivity.

V lost 3 bases to trimming and J lost 4 bases, with 10 bases between them. Germline V lookup: CDR1 SGHRS, CDR2 YFSETQ. The CDR3 loop spans 13 amino acids. The rearrangement links TRBV5-1 to TRBJ2-5; D not certain. The receptor comes from a man aged 18-30 years in good health and CMV-seropositive. The sample consisted of PBMCs. The CDR3 is CASSSDIGETQYF. The CDR3 DNA reads TGCGCCAGCAGCTCCGACATCGGAGAGACCCAGTACTTC.